This T cell receptor beta chain was identified in a study of post-analysis software for immune sequencing data. Findings and limits, study-wide: Elevated frequency relative to controls characterized a handful of TRBV segments in patients, TRBV5-6, TRBV5-1 and TRBV20-1 among them.

This clonotype was seen ten or more times. Antigen unknown. With 0 bases removed from V and 5 bases from J, the gap between germline ends came to 16 bases. The V gene's germline CDR1 is MNHNY and CDR2 SVGAGI (reference sequence). CDR3 size: 16 residues. Presence of unique molecular identifiers characterized the TCR beta cDNA libraries. TCRdb fed the PCR reads into MiXCR, producing one record per CDR3 protein. This table holds fewer than 850,000 distinct CDR3 sequences, approximately 30% found once. The source material was blood. The origin of this receptor is a girl aged 5 to 17 with multiple sclerosis. V gene TRBV6-6 combines with J gene TRBJ2-5; D is perhaps TRBD1 or TRBD2 (7 bases each). The CDR3 sequence is CASSYSGQLGGETQYF. The CDR3 nucleotides are TGTGCCAGCAGTTACTCGGGACAGCTGGGAGGGGAGACCCAGTACTTC.